This T cell receptor (beta chain) was observed in a study of cytomegalovirus exposure and HLA in healthy donors. Primers for the PCR totalled 60 Vbeta and 13 Jbeta. Assay used: immunoSEQ multiplex PCR; TCRdb lists only in-frame clones, some missing. The sample shows 110,000 to 150,000 clones, roughly 65% of them seen only once. The CDR3 covers 18 residues. With 3 bases clipped from V and 0 bases from J, the junction kept 10 bases outside the gene matches. From germline, CDR1 is SGHKS and CDR2 YYEKEE (reference sequence). This clonotype was obtained from a man aged 60 to 75 in good health and CMV-seronegative. Material for sequencing was PBMCs. The chain uses TRBV5-5 and TRBJ1-1; 11 positions match TRBD1. CDR3 protein: CASSSLPGTGGLNTEAFF. Here the CDR3 DNA reads TGTGCCAGCAGCTCGCTCCCCGGGACAGGGGGTTTGAACACTGAAGCTTTCTTT.